A single sample gave rise to the 4 T cell receptor beta chains below, sequenced in a study of beta chain features in type 1 diabetes (dated by TCRdb to the late 2010s). Overall study outcomes, separate from this receptor: In all four CD4+ subsets, TCRB CDR3 length was moderately but significantly shorter in type 1 diabetes patients.

Antigens of these TCRs are unknown. Library generation was performed with the immunoSEQ multiplex PCR assay. The High Capacity cDNA Reverse Transcription Kit was used to reverse transcribe all of the isolated RNA, meaning that expressed TCRB transcripts were what got sequenced. Sourced from immuneACCESS, this table was stored by TCRdb with only in-frame sequences that have V and J called. A share of the clones is absent; for the studies checked, an unresolved V gene accounts for under half, and the remainder has no known explanation. The sample table holds about 150,000 clones, of which about 13% were seen once. The top ten clonotypes cover roughly 1.4% of the sample. The sample was central memory CD4+ T cells from blood. The receptor source for this set is a man aged 18 to 29 with type 1 diabetes.

This clone has just a few counts. The genes are TRBV20-1 and TRBJ1-1; 7 bases agree with TRBD1. J gave up 8 bases and V 3 bases, and 0 bases lay outside the gene matches. CDR3 length: 10 residues. Germline CDR1 DFQATT, CDR2 SNEGSKA (reference sequence). This CDR3 reads CSARGQEAFF. The CDR3, as DNA: TGCAGTGCTAGGGGACAGGAAGCTTTCTTT.

This clone was observed a few times. The chain has TRBV5-1 and TRBJ2-1, with 8 nucleotides matching TRBD1. Losses at the gene ends were 0 bases for V and 12 bases for J; bases not matched to a gene: 5. CDR3 length: 13 residues. Germline-derived CDR1 and CDR2 are SGHRS and YFSETQ. The CDR3 nucleotides are TGCGCCAGCAGCTTGGCCGGGACAGGAGGGCAGTTCTTC. It encodes CASSLAGTGGQFF.

The chain carries TRBV29-1 and TRBJ2-1, with 10 bases fitting TRBD1. The germline CDR1 and CDR2 sequences are SQVTM and ANQGSEA. V lost 3 bases and J lost 4; bases outside the gene matches: 6. CDR3 size: 15 residues. For the CDR3, the DNA is TGCAGCGTTGATTTAGGGGGACAGGGGTACAATGAGCAGTTCTTC. Translating gives CSVDLGGQGYNEQFF.

This clone was counted only a few times. J is TRBJ1-1 and V is TRBV5-4, with TRBD1 matching over 9 bases. Trimming removed 3 bases from V and 5 bases from J; junction bases left unmatched: 5. This CDR3 contains 14 residues. Per the germline V gene, CDR1 is SGHNT and CDR2 is YYREEE (reference sequence). The CDR3 sequence is CASSWDRERTEAFF. The CDR3 bases are TGTGCCAGCAGCTGGGACAGGGAAAGGACTGAAGCTTTCTTT.